The clone carrying this T cell receptor beta chain was picked up one time. The data derive from a study of PD-1 blockade in mismatch repair-deficient tumors. The CDR3 is made up of 14 amino acids. Germline assignment: CDR1 SQVTM and CDR2 ANQGSEA. The V end was cut by 7 bases, the J end by 9 bases, with 21 bases between. Mismatch repair deficiency was confirmed in all patients, by PCR or immunohistochemistry. Measured with immunoSEQ multiplex PCR; TCRdb has only the in-frame clones, and not every one. The sample lists over 100,000 clones; roughly 80% were seen once. This clonotype was sampled from an adult with mismatch repair-deficient cancer. Sequenced here: peripheral blood, sampled approximately 60 weeks after starting pembrolizumab. The chain carries TRBV29-1 and TRBJ2-2, with D perhaps matching TRBD2 (7 bases). CDR3 DNA: TGCAGCGCCCCCGATTTAGGGAGGGGGTGGGAGCTGTTTTTT. Its translation is CSAPDLGRGWELFF.